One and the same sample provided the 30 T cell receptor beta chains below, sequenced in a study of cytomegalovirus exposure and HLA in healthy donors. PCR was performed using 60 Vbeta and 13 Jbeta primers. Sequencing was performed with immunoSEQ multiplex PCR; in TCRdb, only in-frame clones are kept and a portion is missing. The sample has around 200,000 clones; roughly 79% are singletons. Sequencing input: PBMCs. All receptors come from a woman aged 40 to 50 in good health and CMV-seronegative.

The CDR3 protein is CASSPRWDRGTGELFF. The CDR3, as DNA: TGTGCCAGCAGCCCTCGGTGGGACAGGGGGACCGGGGAGCTGTTTTTT. V usage is TRBV9 and J usage is TRBJ2-2; 11 positions match TRBD1. The CDR3 has 16 residues. Germline V CDR1 and CDR2: SGDLS, YYNGEE. The trim removed 4 bases at V and 5 bases at J, leaving 7 bases unmatched.

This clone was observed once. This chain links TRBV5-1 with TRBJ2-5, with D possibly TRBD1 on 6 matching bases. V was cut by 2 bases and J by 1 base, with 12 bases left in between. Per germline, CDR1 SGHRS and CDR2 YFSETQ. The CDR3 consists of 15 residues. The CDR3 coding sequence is TGCGCCAGCAGCTTCCCCCCCAGGGGCCAAGAGACCCAGTACTTC. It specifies CASSFPPRGQETQYF.

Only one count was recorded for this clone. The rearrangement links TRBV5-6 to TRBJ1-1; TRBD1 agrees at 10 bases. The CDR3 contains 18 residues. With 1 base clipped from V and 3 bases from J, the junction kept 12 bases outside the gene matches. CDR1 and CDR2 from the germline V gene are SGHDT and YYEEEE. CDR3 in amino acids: CASSLTGQGVSWHTEAFF. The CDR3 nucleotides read TGTGCCAGCAGCTTGACCGGACAGGGGGTTTCGTGGCACACTGAAGCTTTCTTT.

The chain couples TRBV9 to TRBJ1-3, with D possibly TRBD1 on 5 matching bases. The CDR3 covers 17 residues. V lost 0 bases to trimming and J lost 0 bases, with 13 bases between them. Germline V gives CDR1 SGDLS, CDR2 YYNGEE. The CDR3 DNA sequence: TGTGCCAGCAGCGTAGGACAGACCCGAATCTCTGGAAACACCATATATTTT. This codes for CASSVGQTRISGNTIYF.

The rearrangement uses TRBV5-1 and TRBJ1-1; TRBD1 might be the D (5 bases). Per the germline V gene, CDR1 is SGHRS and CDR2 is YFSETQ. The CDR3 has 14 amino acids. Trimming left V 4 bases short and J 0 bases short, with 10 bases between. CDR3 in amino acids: CASSASTVNTEAFF. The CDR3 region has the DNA TGCGCCAGCAGCGCCTCGACAGTGAACACTGAAGCTTTCTTT.

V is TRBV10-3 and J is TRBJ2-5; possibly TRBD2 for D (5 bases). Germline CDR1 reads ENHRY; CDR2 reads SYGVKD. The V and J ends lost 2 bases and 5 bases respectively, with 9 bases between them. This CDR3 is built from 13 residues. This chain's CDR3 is CAISEGPGETQYF. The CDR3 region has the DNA TGTGCCATCAGTGAGGGTCCGGGGGAGACCCAGTACTTC.

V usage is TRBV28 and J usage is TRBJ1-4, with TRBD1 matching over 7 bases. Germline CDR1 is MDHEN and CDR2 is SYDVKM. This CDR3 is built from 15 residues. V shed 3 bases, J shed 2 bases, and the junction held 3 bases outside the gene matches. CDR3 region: CASSLTGSTNEKLFF. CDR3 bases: TGTGCCAGCAGTTTGACAGGGTCCACTAATGAAAAACTGTTTTTT.

The CDR3 is CASSELSSAADTQYF. The DNA of the CDR3 is TGTGCCAGCAGTGAATTATCTTCGGCGGCAGATACGCAGTATTTT. This rearrangement joins TRBV25-1 to TRBJ2-3; unclear D gene. V was trimmed by 1 base and J by 4 bases, leaving 12 bases between them. The CDR3 contains 15 residues. Looked up from germline, CDR1 is MGHDK and CDR2 is SYGVNS.

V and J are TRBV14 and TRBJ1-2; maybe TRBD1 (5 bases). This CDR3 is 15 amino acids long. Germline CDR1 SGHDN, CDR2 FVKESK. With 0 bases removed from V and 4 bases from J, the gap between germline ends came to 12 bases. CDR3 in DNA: TGTGCCAGCAGCCAAGATCGCGCAGGGTCCTATGGCTACACCTTC. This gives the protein CASSQDRAGSYGYTF.

The CDR3 sequence: CASTPKAFF. The DNA of the CDR3 is TGTGCCAGTACCCCTAAAGCTTTCTTT. The chain uses TRBV19 and TRBJ1-1; D ambiguous. The V end lost 7 bases, the J end lost 9 bases, and 6 bases lay between the germline ends. Per germline, CDR1 LNHDA and CDR2 SQIVND (reference sequence). This CDR3 region has 9 residues.

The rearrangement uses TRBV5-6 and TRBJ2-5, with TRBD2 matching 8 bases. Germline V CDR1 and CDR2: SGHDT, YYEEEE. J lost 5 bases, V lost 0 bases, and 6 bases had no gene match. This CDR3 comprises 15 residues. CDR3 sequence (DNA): TGTGCCAGCAGCTTGGCCGGGTCTAGCGGGGAGACCCAGTACTTC. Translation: CASSLAGSSGETQYF.

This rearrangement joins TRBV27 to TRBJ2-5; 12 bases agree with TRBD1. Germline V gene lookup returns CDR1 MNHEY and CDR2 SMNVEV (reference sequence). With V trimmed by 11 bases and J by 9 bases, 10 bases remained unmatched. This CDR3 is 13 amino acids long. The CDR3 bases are TGTGCCTCCGCCGGGACAGGGGGCGCTCCCCAGTACTTC. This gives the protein CASAGTGGAPQYF.

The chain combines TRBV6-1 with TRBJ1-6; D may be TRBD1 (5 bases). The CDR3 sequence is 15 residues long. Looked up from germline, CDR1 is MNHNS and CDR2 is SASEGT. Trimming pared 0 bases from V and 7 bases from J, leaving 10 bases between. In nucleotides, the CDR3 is TGTGCCAGCAGTGAAGCGGGCGGGGGAAATTCACCCCTCCACTTT. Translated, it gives CASSEAGGGNSPLHF.

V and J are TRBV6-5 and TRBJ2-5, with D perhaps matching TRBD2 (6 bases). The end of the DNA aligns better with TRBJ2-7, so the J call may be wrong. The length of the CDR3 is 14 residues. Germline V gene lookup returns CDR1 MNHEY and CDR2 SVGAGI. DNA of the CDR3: TGTGCCAGCAGTTACGGGGGACTCCACTACGAGCAGTACTTC. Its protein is CASSYGGLHYEQYF.

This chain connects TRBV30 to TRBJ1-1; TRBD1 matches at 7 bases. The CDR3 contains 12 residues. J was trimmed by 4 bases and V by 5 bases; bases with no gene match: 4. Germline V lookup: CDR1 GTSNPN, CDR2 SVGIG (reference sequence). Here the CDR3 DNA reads TGTGCCTGGGATCAGGGGGGCACTGAAGCTTTCTTT. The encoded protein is CAWDQGGTEAFF.

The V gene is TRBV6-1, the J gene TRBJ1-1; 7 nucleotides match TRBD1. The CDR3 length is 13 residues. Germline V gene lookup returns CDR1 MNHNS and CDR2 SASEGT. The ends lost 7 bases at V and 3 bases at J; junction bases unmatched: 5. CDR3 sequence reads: CASTSTGYTEAFF. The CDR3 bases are TGTGCCAGCACCTCGACAGGGTACACTGAAGCTTTCTTT.

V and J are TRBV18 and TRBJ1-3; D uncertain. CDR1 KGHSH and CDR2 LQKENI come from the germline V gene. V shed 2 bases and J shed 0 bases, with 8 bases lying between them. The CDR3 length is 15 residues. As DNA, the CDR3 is TGTGCCAGCTCACCAGGAGAGCTCTCTGGAAACACCATATATTTT. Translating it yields CASSPGELSGNTIYF.

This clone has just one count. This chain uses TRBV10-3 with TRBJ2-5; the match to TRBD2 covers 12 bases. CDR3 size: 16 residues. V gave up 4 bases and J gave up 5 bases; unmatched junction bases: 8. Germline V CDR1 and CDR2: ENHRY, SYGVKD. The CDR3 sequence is CAISAPSGGARETQYF. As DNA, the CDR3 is TGTGCCATCAGTGCTCCTAGCGGGGGGGCACGTGAGACCCAGTACTTC.

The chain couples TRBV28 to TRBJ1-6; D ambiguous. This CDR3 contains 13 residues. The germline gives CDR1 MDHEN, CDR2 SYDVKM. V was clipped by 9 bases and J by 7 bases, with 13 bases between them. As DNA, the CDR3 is TGTGCCAGTCACCGGGAGAGAAATTCACCCCTCCACTTT. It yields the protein CASHRERNSPLHF.

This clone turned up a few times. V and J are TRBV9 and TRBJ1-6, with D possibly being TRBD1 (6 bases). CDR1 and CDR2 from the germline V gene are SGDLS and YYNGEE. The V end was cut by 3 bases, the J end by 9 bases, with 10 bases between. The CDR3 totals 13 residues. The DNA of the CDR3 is TGTGCCAGCAGCGGGACAGATTTTTCACCCCTCCACTTT. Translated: CASSGTDFSPLHF.

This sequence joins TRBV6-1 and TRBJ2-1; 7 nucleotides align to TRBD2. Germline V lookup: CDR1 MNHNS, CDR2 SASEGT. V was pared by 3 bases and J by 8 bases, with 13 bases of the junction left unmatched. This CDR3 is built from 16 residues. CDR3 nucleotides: TGTGCCAGCAGTGATGCGCGGGGGATCGGGTTTTATGAGCAGTTCTTC. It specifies CASSDARGIGFYEQFF.

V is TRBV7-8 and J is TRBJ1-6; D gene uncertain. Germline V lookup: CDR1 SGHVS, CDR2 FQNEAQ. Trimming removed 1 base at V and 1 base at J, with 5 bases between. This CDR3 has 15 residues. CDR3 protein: CASSLGVSYNSPLHF. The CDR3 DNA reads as TGTGCCAGCAGCTTAGGAGTTTCCTATAATTCACCCCTCCACTTT.

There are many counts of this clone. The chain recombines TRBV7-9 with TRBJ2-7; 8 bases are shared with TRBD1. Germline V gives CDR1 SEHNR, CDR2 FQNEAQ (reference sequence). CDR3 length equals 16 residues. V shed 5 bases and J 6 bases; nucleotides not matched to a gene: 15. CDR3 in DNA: TGTGCCAGCAGCCGAGGGACAGGCCGAATGGGGGGCGAGCAGTACTTC. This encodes CASSRGTGRMGGEQYF.

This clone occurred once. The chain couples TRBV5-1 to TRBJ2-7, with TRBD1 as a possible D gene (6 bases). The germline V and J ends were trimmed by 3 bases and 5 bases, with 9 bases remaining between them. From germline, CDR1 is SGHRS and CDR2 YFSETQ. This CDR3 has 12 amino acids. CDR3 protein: CASSYWDNEQYF. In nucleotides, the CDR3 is TGCGCCAGCAGCTACTGGGACAACGAGCAGTACTTC.

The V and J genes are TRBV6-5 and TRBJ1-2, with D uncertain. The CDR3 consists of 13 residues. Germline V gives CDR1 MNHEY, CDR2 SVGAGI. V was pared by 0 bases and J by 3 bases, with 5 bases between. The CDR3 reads CASSYSSYYGYTF. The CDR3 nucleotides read TGTGCCAGCAGTTACTCGAGTTACTATGGCTACACCTTC.

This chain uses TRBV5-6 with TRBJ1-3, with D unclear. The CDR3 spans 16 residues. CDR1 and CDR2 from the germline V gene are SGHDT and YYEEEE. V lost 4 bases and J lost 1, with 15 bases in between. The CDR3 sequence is CASSASLQRSGNTIYF. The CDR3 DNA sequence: TGTGCCAGCAGCGCGAGCCTACAGAGATCTGGAAACACCATATATTTT.

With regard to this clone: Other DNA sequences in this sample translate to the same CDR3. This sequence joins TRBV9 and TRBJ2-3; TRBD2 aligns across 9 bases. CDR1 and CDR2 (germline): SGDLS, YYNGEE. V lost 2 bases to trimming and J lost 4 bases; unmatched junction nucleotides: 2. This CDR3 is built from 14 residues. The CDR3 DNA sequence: TGTGCCAGCAGCGTGGGACTAGCTCCAGATACGCAGTATTTT. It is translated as CASSVGLAPDTQYF.

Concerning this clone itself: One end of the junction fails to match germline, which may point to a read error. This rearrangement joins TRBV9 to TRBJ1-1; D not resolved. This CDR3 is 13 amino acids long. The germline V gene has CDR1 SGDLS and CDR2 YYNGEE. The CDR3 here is CTSSVATSTEAFF. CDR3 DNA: TGTACCAGCAGCGTAGCAACCAGCACTGAAGCTTTCTTT. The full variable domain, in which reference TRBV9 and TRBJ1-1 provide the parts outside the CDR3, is DSGVTQTPKHLITATGQRVTLRCSPRSGDLSVYWYQQSLDQGLQFLIQYYNGEERAKGNILERFSAQQFPDLHSELNLSSLELGDSALYFCTSSVATSTEAFFGQGTRLTVV.

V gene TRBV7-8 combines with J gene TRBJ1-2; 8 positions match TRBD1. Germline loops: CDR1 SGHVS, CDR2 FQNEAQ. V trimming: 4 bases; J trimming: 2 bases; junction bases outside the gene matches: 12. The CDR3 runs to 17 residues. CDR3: CASSSPGTGPPNYGYTF. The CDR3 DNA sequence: TGTGCCAGCAGCTCTCCCGGGACAGGACCCCCAAACTATGGCTACACCTTC.

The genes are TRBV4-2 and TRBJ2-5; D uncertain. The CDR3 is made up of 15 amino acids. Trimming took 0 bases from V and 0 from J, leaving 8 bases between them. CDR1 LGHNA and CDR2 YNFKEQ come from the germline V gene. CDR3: CASSQDWAYQETQYF. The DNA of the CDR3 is TGTGCCAGCAGCCAAGATTGGGCTTACCAAGAGACCCAGTACTTC.